A single T cell receptor beta chain is shown here with its context. The protocol was immunoSEQ multiplex PCR, while the TCRdb copy is restricted to in-frame clones and leaves out a portion. This sample has tens of thousands of clones, with around nine tenths found just once. This sample is part of a study of blood T cell repertoires in COVID-19. The CDR3 totals 15 residues. Germline CDR1 and CDR2: SEHNR and FQNEAQ (reference sequence). With V trimmed by 1 base and J by 7 bases, 1 base remained unmatched. The sequence was collected from a man in his 70s with active or convalescent COVID-19. The J gene is TRBJ1-6, the V gene TRBV7-9; 10 bases agree with TRBD1. Material: peripheral blood. This CDR3 is CASSLGGQGNSPLHF. CDR3 bases: TGTGCCAGCAGCTTAGGGGGACAGGGGAATTCACCCCTCCACTTT.